Described below is a single T cell receptor beta chain sequence and its context. This specimen belongs to a study of technical replicates of blood from several donors. This CDR3 is built from 13 residues. CDR1 and CDR2 (germline): SGHTA, FQGTGA. With 3 bases removed from V and 4 bases from J, the gap between germline ends came to 9 bases. Generated by immunoSEQ multiplex PCR, the TCRdb table keeps only in-frame clones and is missing some. The repertoire holds tens of thousands of clones, with 90% to 95% as singletons. The chain carries TRBV7-3 and TRBJ1-1; D is perhaps TRBD1 (6 bases). Specimen: T cells isolated from PBMCs. The TCR comes from a human donor in good health. In DNA form, the CDR3 reads TGTGCCAGCAGCTTTAGGGGGGGCACTGAAGCTTTCTTT. This sequence encodes CASSFRGGTEAFF.